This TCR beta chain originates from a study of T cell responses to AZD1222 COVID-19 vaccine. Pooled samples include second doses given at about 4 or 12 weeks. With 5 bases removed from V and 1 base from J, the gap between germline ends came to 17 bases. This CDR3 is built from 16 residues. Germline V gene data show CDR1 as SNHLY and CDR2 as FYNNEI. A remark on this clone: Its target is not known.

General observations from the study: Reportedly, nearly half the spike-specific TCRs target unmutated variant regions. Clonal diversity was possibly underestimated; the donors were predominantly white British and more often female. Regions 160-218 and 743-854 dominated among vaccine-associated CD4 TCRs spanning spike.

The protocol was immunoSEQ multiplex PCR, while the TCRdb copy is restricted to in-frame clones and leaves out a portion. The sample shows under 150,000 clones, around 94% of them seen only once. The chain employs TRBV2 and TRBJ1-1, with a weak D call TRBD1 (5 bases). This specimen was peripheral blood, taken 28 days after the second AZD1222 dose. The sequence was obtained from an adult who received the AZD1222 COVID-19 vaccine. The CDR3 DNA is TGTGCCAGCAGTCCGCAGGGTCCTCAGGGGAACACTGAAGCTTTCTTT. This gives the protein CASSPQGPQGNTEAFF.